This T cell receptor (beta chain) was sequenced for a study of T cells in Graves' hyperthyroidism and ophthalmopathy. Trimming removed 2 bases from V and 0 bases from J, with 11 bases in between. CDR3 length: 16 amino acids. RNA transcripts were the template for amplifying TCR beta CDR3 regions. During a first-round RT-PCR of the TCR CDR3, the HTBI primer set was used. TCRdb called the multiplex PCR reads again in MiXCR, with one record for every CDR3 protein. Of around 690,000 distinct CDR3 sequences listed, roughly 20% are singletons. The PBMCs were taken from over 9.5 ml of fresh peripheral blood. The rearrangement joins TRBV12-3 or TRBV12-4 to TRBJ2-1; no definite D call. Sequenced: blood. This sequence originates from a man aged 25 to 40 with Graves' ophthalmopathy. CDR3 amino acids: CASSLFSGFSYNEQFF. CDR3 nucleotide sequence: TGTGCCAGCAGTTTATTTTCGGGTTTCTCCTACAATGAGCAGTTCTTC.